Below are 29 T cell receptor beta chains sequenced from a single sample in a study of blood T cell repertoires in COVID-19. Data came from immunoSEQ multiplex PCR; TCRdb stores just in-frame clones and leaves some out. The profile shows around 100,000 clones, about 90% of them singletons. Sequencing input: peripheral blood. These TCRs come from a human donor in a cohort sampled during active COVID-19.

The J gene is TRBJ2-1, the V gene TRBV15; 7 bases map to TRBD2. Germline values: CDR1 LNHNV, CDR2 YYDKDF (reference sequence). The CDR3 consists of 15 residues. V lost 3 bases, J lost 4 bases, and 6 bases stayed unmatched. The CDR3 DNA follows: TGTGCCACCAGCAGGAATCTAGCGGCTTACAATGAGCAGTTCTTC. It is translated as CATSRNLAAYNEQFF.

The rearrangement links TRBV7-9 to TRBJ2-1; 7 nucleotides line up with TRBD2. V lost 5 bases and J lost 7; bases outside the gene matches: 5. CDR1 SEHNR and CDR2 FQNEAQ come from the germline V gene (reference sequence). CDR3 length: 13 residues. The CDR3 loop is CASSILAANEQFF. DNA for the CDR3: TGTGCCAGCAGCATCCTAGCGGCGAATGAGCAGTTCTTC.

This chain connects TRBV4-1 to TRBJ1-2; TRBD1 aligns across 7 bases. The CDR3 consists of 14 residues. Trimming at V came to 1 base and at J to 6 bases, leaving 5 bases not matched to a gene. CDR1 is MGHRA and CDR2 is YSYEKL in the germline V gene. The CDR3 here is CASSQATGANGYTF. Written as DNA, the CDR3 is TGCGCCAGCAGCCAAGCTACAGGGGCCAATGGCTACACCTTC.

This clone was seen a few times. The chain has TRBV6-1 and TRBJ1-3, with no clear D. In germline, CDR1 is MNHNS, CDR2 SASEGT. V lost 3 bases and J 0 bases, leaving 9 bases between the germline ends. The CDR3 contains 15 residues. DNA for the CDR3: TGTGCCAGCAGTGATCGGGGTTACTCTGGAAACACCATATATTTT. This codes for CASSDRGYSGNTIYF.

This clone was counted a few times. The chain couples TRBV7-3 to TRBJ2-6, with 8 positions matching TRBD1. Unmatched junction bases numbered 6, after V lost 5 bases and J lost 3 bases. This CDR3 contains 16 residues. Germline V gene lookup returns CDR1 SGHTA and CDR2 FQGTGA. The CDR3 protein is CASSPRTGSGANVLTF. The CDR3 bases are TGTGCCAGCAGCCCAAGGACAGGGAGTGGGGCCAACGTCCTGACTTTC.

The V call is TRBV24-1, the J call TRBJ2-2; 11 bases agree with TRBD2. This CDR3 has 19 amino acids. The ends lost 7 bases at V and 4 bases at J; junction bases unmatched: 16. Per the germline V gene, CDR1 is KGHDR and CDR2 is SFDVKD. CDR3 region: CATSSSNSGRAFSTGELFF. CDR3 nucleotides: TGTGCCACCAGCTCCTCAAATAGCGGGAGGGCATTTAGCACCGGGGAGCTGTTTTTT.

The rearrangement uses TRBV2 and TRBJ1-2; D possibly corresponds to TRBD1 (5 bases). V was shortened by 6 bases and J by 4 bases, with 18 bases between the two germline ends. Per germline, CDR1 SNHLY and CDR2 FYNNEI. This CDR3 is 15 amino acids long. The CDR3 loop reads CASRRGRESSYGYTF. Written as DNA, the CDR3 is TGTGCCAGCAGGCGGGGACGGGAGTCGAGCTATGGCTACACCTTC.

This chain links TRBV15 with TRBJ2-7; 11 bases align to TRBD2. From germline, CDR1 is LNHNV and CDR2 YYDKDF (reference sequence). With 9 bases clipped from V and 0 bases from J, the junction kept 7 bases outside the gene matches. The CDR3 has 15 residues. In DNA, the CDR3 is TGTGCCACAAAACGAGGGACTAGCGGCTCCTACGAGCAGTACTTC. Translated: CATKRGTSGSYEQYF.

The rearrangement joins TRBV18 to TRBJ2-6; D is perhaps TRBD2 (5 bases). V lost 5 bases, J lost 0 bases, and 11 bases lay in between. The CDR3 spans 16 residues. The germline V gene encodes CDR1 KGHSH and CDR2 LQKENI. CDR3 protein: CASSTAGGSGANVLTF. The CDR3 DNA follows: TGTGCCAGCTCAACGGCGGGTGGCTCTGGGGCCAACGTCCTGACTTTC.

The chain carries TRBV10-1 and TRBJ1-1; no firm D call. CDR3 size: 13 residues. With 6 bases removed from V and 0 bases from J, the gap between germline ends came to 8 bases. Germline CDR1 WNHNN, CDR2 SYGVQD (reference sequence). The CDR3 DNA follows: TGCGCCAGCAGAGACGACATGAACACTGAAGCTTTCTTT. Residues: CASRDDMNTEAFF.

This chain uses TRBV19 with TRBJ2-2; 11 positions agree with TRBD2. V trimming: 3 bases; J trimming: 2 bases; junction bases outside the gene matches: 8. Germline V gene lookup returns CDR1 LNHDA and CDR2 SQIVND (reference sequence). The CDR3 is 18 amino acids. CDR3 in amino acids: CASSIASGRTLNTGELFF. In nucleotides, the CDR3 is TGTGCCAGTAGTATCGCTAGCGGGAGGACACTAAACACCGGGGAGCTGTTTTTT.

This chain uses TRBV2 with TRBJ2-1, with a weak D call TRBD1 (5 bases). Germline values: CDR1 SNHLY, CDR2 FYNNEI. V gave up 4 bases and J gave up 1 base, with 11 bases separating them. The CDR3 is 15 residues long. The CDR3 DNA is TGTGCCAGCAGTGCCTACCCAGGGTCCTACAATGAGCAGTTCTTC. Protein product: CASSAYPGSYNEQFF.

J is TRBJ2-3 and V is TRBV7-3; D remains unclear. Germline assignment: CDR1 SGHTA and CDR2 FQGTGA. This CDR3 is 12 amino acids long. V was shortened by 5 bases and J by 5 bases, with 8 bases between the two germline ends. The chain's CDR3 is CASSRIGDTQYF. The CDR3 DNA reads TGTGCCAGCAGCCGCATCGGAGATACGCAGTATTTT.

This chain joins TRBV29-1 and TRBJ1-1, with D unclear. Germline V gene data show CDR1 as SQVTM and CDR2 as ANQGSEA. The CDR3 length is 13 residues. V gave up 7 bases and J gave up 5 bases, with 17 bases separating them. DNA of the CDR3: TGCAGCGCCCGCGAGAGGGAAGTAACTGAAGCTTTCTTT. Its protein product is CSAREREVTEAFF.

The V gene is TRBV6-1, the J gene TRBJ2-7; 8 bases agree with TRBD1. This CDR3 region has 15 residues. CDR1 MNHNS and CDR2 SASEGT come from the germline V gene. The ends lost 2 bases at V and 4 bases at J; junction bases unmatched: 7. CDR3 DNA sequence: TGTGCCAGCAGTGAACGGACAGGGATACAATACGAGCAGTACTTC. It encodes CASSERTGIQYEQYF.

This clone was detected only once. The chain couples TRBV5-1 to TRBJ2-7; TRBD2 matches 7 bases. The CDR3 spans 13 residues. Trimming removed 2 bases from V and 3 bases from J; junction bases left unmatched: 2. Germline CDR1 is SGHRS and CDR2 is YFSETQ. The CDR3 DNA reads TGCGCCAGCAGCTTCCCTAGCGGCTACGAGCAGTACTTC. This sequence encodes CASSFPSGYEQYF.

The chain recombines TRBV4-1 with TRBJ2-7, with 9 positions matching TRBD2. The CDR3 is made up of 14 amino acids. Germline CDR1 MGHRA, CDR2 YSYEKL. J was trimmed by 6 bases and V by 4 bases; bases with no gene match: 7. The CDR3 protein is CASSRGIAGAEQYF. The CDR3 region has the DNA TGCGCCAGCAGCCGCGGGATAGCGGGAGCCGAGCAGTACTTC.

The rearrangement uses TRBV30 and TRBJ1-5, with a weak D call TRBD1 (6 bases). V gave up 2 bases and J gave up 4 bases, with 21 bases separating them. The CDR3 contains 17 residues. Germline-derived CDR1 and CDR2 are GTSNPN and SVGIG (reference sequence). CDR3: CAWSPTRTGSSNQPQHF. The DNA of the CDR3 is TGTGCCTGGAGTCCGACCCGAACAGGGTCGTCAAATCAGCCCCAGCATTTT.

The chain combines TRBV19 with TRBJ2-7; D perhaps matches TRBD1 (6 bases). The CDR3 totals 15 residues. Trimming shortened V by 5 bases and J by 0 bases, and 14 bases separated the two germline ends. Germline V CDR1 and CDR2: LNHDA, SQIVND (reference sequence). In DNA, the CDR3 is TGTGCCAGTAGTCCGACAGGCTCTTACTCCTACGAGCAGTACTTC. This translates into CASSPTGSYSYEQYF.

J is TRBJ2-7 and V is TRBV5-1; 12 bases agree with TRBD2. The CDR3 extends over 15 amino acids. Germline lookup yields CDR1 SGHRS and CDR2 YFSETQ. The trim removed 2 bases at V and 7 bases at J, leaving 7 bases unmatched. The CDR3 DNA reads as TGCGCCAGCAGCTTCGGCCTAGCGGGAGGGCATGAGCAGTACTTC. It codes for CASSFGLAGGHEQYF.

This chain uses TRBV27 with TRBJ2-7, with D possibly matching TRBD1 (6 bases). Trimming took off 0 bases at V and 0 bases at J, with 12 bases between the two ends. The CDR3 length is 16 residues. Looked up from germline, CDR1 is MNHEY and CDR2 is SMNVEV (reference sequence). CDR3 region: CASSLSIGDISYEQYF. CDR3 nucleotides: TGTGCCAGCAGTTTATCGATTGGGGACATCTCCTACGAGCAGTACTTC.

The V gene is TRBV4-2, the J gene TRBJ2-5, with 10 positions matching TRBD2. The CDR3 length is 16 residues. Germline V gene sequence: CDR1 LGHNA, CDR2 YNFKEQ. V trimming: 0 bases; J trimming: 5 bases; junction bases outside the gene matches: 6. The CDR3 DNA follows: TGTGCCAGCAGCCAAGACCAGCGGGGGGGCCACGAGACCCAGTACTTC. Translation: CASSQDQRGGHETQYF.

The chain couples TRBV7-2 to TRBJ2-1; 13 bases map to TRBD2. The CDR3 is made up of 15 amino acids. Germline V gene data show CDR1 as SGHTA and CDR2 as FQGNSA. V dropped 6 bases and J dropped 6; count of bases not matched to a gene: 5. CDR3 sequence: CASRTSGGAINEQFF. The CDR3 nucleotides are TGTGCCAGCAGAACTAGCGGGGGGGCAATCAATGAGCAGTTCTTC.

This chain joins TRBV12-3 or TRBV12-4 and TRBJ2-5; D possibly corresponds to TRBD2 (5 bases). V lost 5 bases, J lost 6 bases, and 13 bases lay in between. The CDR3 consists of 13 residues. The CDR3 DNA reads as TGTGCCAGCAGTACCGGGGATGCCCAGACCCAGTACTTC. It specifies CASSTGDAQTQYF.

The J gene is TRBJ1-5, the V gene TRBV19; tentative D call: TRBD1 (6 bases). The CDR3 sequence is 14 residues long. CDR1 LNHDA and CDR2 SQIVND come from the germline V gene (reference sequence). The V end was cut by 5 bases, the J end by 3 bases, with 11 bases between. CDR3 nucleotide sequence: TGTGCCAGTAGTCCAGGGGAGTCCAATCAGCCCCAGCATTTT. Residues: CASSPGESNQPQHF.

J is TRBJ2-7 and V is TRBV21-1; TRBD1 reflects the table's D call only, with no check against the DNA. TRBV21-1 constitutes a pseudogene. The CDR3 length is 17 residues. CDR3 sequence reads: CASSKVQGFSPSHEQYF. CDR3 DNA sequence: TGTGCCAGCAGCAAAGTTCAGGGATTCTCGCCTTCTCACGAGCAGTACTTC.

This rearrangement joins TRBV4-1 to TRBJ1-5; D might be TRBD1 (5 bases). The germline V and J ends were trimmed by 6 bases and 5 bases, with 14 bases remaining between them. The CDR3 is 14 residues long. In germline, CDR1 is MGHRA, CDR2 YSYEKL. CDR3 sequence reads: CASSPGIRDQPQHF. The CDR3 DNA reads TGCGCCAGCAGTCCAGGGATTCGGGATCAGCCCCAGCATTTT.

A single count supports this clone. The CDR3 region has the DNA TGTGCCAGCACCCGTTTTATCAGGGGTGGGACTGAAGCTTTCTTT. Amino acids: CASTRFIRGGTEAFF. The chain has TRBV6-5 and TRBJ1-1, with D perhaps TRBD1 (6 bases). The CDR3 consists of 15 residues. V was shortened by 7 bases and J by 5 bases, with 20 bases between the two germline ends. CDR1 and CDR2 from the germline V gene are MNHEY and SVGAGI.

The chain recombines TRBV5-4 with TRBJ2-7; the match to TRBD2 covers 8 bases. Germline trimming cut 4 bases from V and 2 bases from J; bases unmatched to any gene: 5. Germline CDR1 and CDR2: SGHNT and YYREEE (reference sequence). The CDR3 spans 14 residues. The CDR3 loop reads CASSPGRGAYEQYF. The DNA of the CDR3 is TGTGCCAGCAGCCCCGGGAGGGGGGCCTACGAGCAGTACTTC.